These 26 T cell receptor beta chains were sequenced from one sample in a study of immune cell composition in non-small cell lung cancer. Method: immunoSEQ multiplex PCR; TCRdb's copy keeps in-frame clones and lacks some. The sample consists of roughly 4,500 clones, 80% to 90% of them appearing once. Sequenced material: lung tumor tissue. These receptors came from a human donor with non-small cell lung cancer.

V and J are TRBV9 and TRBJ2-3; 7 positions agree with TRBD2. The CDR3 loop spans 13 amino acids. Trimming at V came to 1 base and at J to 6 bases, leaving 2 bases not matched to a gene. Germline V gives CDR1 SGDLS, CDR2 YYNGEE. In DNA form, the CDR3 reads TGTGCCAGCAGCGTAAGCGGGATGGATACGCAGTATTTT. Encoded protein: CASSVSGMDTQYF.

The chain couples TRBV2 to TRBJ1-2, with 7 nucleotides matching TRBD1. V shed 6 bases, J shed 6 bases, and the junction held 7 bases outside the gene matches. In germline, CDR1 is SNHLY, CDR2 FYNNEI. The CDR3 contains 13 residues. In nucleotides, the CDR3 is TGTGCCAGCAGGCTCGGACAGGATAATGGCTACACCTTC. It encodes CASRLGQDNGYTF.

The V gene is TRBV4-2, the J gene TRBJ2-2, with TRBD2 identical over 11 bases. The CDR3 is 19 amino acids. Germline CDR1 is LGHNA and CDR2 is YNFKEQ. V was clipped by 2 bases and J by 0 bases; unmatched bases: 8. The DNA for the CDR3 is TGTGCCAGCAGCCAATTTGGGCTAGCGGGAGGTTCGAACACCGGGGAGCTGTTTTTT. The encoded protein is CASSQFGLAGGSNTGELFF.

The count of this clone is one. The rearrangement joins TRBV28 to TRBJ1-5; D not certain. Germline CDR1 MDHEN, CDR2 SYDVKM. The CDR3 sequence is 14 residues long. Trimming shortened V by 7 bases and J by 2 bases, and 12 bases separated the two germline ends. The CDR3 nucleotides read TGTGCCAGCAATGGTGGAGGAGGCAATCAGCCCCAGCATTTT. It is translated as CASNGGGGNQPQHF.

The chain uses TRBV27 and TRBJ1-2, with a weak D call TRBD1 (6 bases). V gave up 3 bases and J gave up 7 bases, with 18 bases separating them. Germline values: CDR1 MNHEY, CDR2 SMNVEV (reference sequence). The length of the CDR3 is 15 residues. This chain's CDR3 is CASSFRLTGSGGYTF. The CDR3 coding sequence is TGTGCCAGCAGTTTTCGTTTGACAGGATCCGGTGGCTACACCTTC.

The chain carries TRBV7-8 and TRBJ1-2; D not certain. V lost 1 base, J lost 0 bases, and 9 bases lay in between. Germline CDR1 and CDR2: SGHVS and FQNEAQ. CDR3 length: 15 amino acids. The CDR3 protein is CASSLELESNYGYTF. The CDR3 DNA reads TGTGCCAGCAGCTTAGAGCTGGAGTCTAACTATGGCTACACCTTC. The complete variable domain, with remaining parts taken from reference TRBV7-8 and TRBJ1-2, reads GAGVSQSPRYKVAKRGQDVALRCDPISGHVSLFWYQQALGQGPEFLTYFQNEAQLDKSGLPSDRFFAERPEGSVSTLKIQRTQQEDSAVYLCASSLELESNYGYTFGSGTRLTVV.

The rearrangement uses TRBV25-1 and TRBJ1-2, with TRBD1 matching 8 bases. There are 16 residues in the CDR3. The V segment lost 4 bases and the J segment 2 bases; nucleotides outside the gene matches: 9. CDR1 and CDR2 (germline): MGHDK, SYGVNS. The CDR3 region has the DNA TGTGCCAGCAGTGCTTCAGGGGGCCAATTCAACTATGGCTACACCTTC. This translates into CASSASGGQFNYGYTF.

The CDR3 nucleotides are TGTGCCAGCAGCCAGCAACCTTCAGGCCCCGGGACAGTAGCCAAAAACATTCAGTACTTC. Translating it yields CASSQQPSGPGTVAKNIQYF. This chain links TRBV4-2 with TRBJ2-4; 7 bases are shared with TRBD1. The trim removed 3 bases at V and 0 bases at J, leaving 17 bases unmatched. Germline lookup yields CDR1 LGHNA and CDR2 YNFKEQ. The CDR3 length is 20 residues.

In DNA form, the CDR3 reads TGCAGCGTGGGGCACGGATATGGCTACACCTTC. The encoded protein is CSVGHGYGYTF. The gene calls are TRBV29-1 and TRBJ1-2; possibly TRBD1 for D (5 bases). V was pared by 6 bases and J by 5 bases, with 10 bases between. The CDR3 totals 11 residues. Germline V gene sequence: CDR1 SQVTM, CDR2 ANQGSEA.

The table lists this clone with a few counts. The junction and the germline gene differ at one end; a read error may be behind it. The chain combines TRBV28 with TRBJ1-1, with 8 bases fitting TRBD1. In germline, CDR1 is MDHEN, CDR2 SYDVKM. The CDR3 length is 14 residues. CDR3 DNA: TGTGCCAGCAGTTCCGGGACAGGCTATACCGAAGGTTTCTTT. It specifies CASSSGTGYTEGFF.

The V and J genes are TRBV9 and TRBJ1-1; no reliable D call. Trimming pared 3 bases from V and 4 bases from J, leaving 10 bases between. In germline, CDR1 is SGDLS, CDR2 YYNGEE. CDR3 length: 13 amino acids. The CDR3 nucleotides read TGTGCCAGCAGCGCCGCCGGTGGCACTGAAGCTTTCTTT. Its translation is CASSAAGGTEAFF.

The V call is TRBV29-1, the J call TRBJ1-1; D is perhaps TRBD1 (6 bases). Germline values: CDR1 SQVTM, CDR2 ANQGSEA. V gave up 4 bases and J gave up 1 base, with 22 bases separating them. The CDR3 length is 17 residues. The CDR3 DNA is TGCAGCGTTGCCATCCACAAGGGGGTTAGTACGAACACTGAAGCTTTCTTT. Its translation: CSVAIHKGVSTNTEAFF.

This clone is a singleton in its sample. V and J are TRBV20-1 and TRBJ2-7; possible D gene TRBD1, 5 bases. The V and J ends lost 3 bases and 3 bases respectively, with 6 bases between them. Germline CDR1 is DFQATT and CDR2 is SNEGSKA (reference sequence). This CDR3 region has 11 residues. The CDR3 coding sequence is TGCAGTGCTAGCAGGGTCTACGAGCAGTACTTC. Amino acid sequence: CSASRVYEQYF.

This sequence joins TRBV5-5 and TRBJ2-2; 11 bases fit TRBD2. The CDR3 covers 18 residues. The junction had 14 bases not matched to a gene; V was cut back by 4 bases and J by 6 bases. Germline values: CDR1 SGHKS, CDR2 YYEKEE (reference sequence). The CDR3 coding sequence is TGTGCCAGCAGCCTACATCTAGCGGGAGGTTTCTTTCCCGGGGAGCTGTTTTTT. It is translated as CASSLHLAGGFFPGELFF.

The chain uses TRBV6-1 and TRBJ2-7; D is perhaps TRBD2 (5 bases). This CDR3 comprises 15 residues. The V end lost 7 bases, the J end lost 0 bases, and 16 bases lay between the germline ends. Germline V gene data show CDR1 as MNHNS and CDR2 as SASEGT. CDR3 DNA sequence: TGTGCCAGCACCTTTAGGGCGGGTTACTCCTACGAGCAGTACTTC. It is translated as CASTFRAGYSYEQYF.

The chain is built from TRBV27 and TRBJ1-5; 10 positions match TRBD1. V was pared by 6 bases and J by 2 bases, with 1 base of the junction left unmatched. The CDR3 has 14 amino acids. CDR1 and CDR2 (germline): MNHEY, SMNVEV (reference sequence). The DNA of the CDR3 is TGTGCCAGCAGGACAGGGGGCGGCAATCAGCCCCAGCATTTT. Residues: CASRTGGGNQPQHF.

The V gene is TRBV19, the J gene TRBJ1-1, with a tentative D call TRBD1 (5 bases). V shed 5 bases and J shed 6 bases, with 13 bases lying between them. The CDR3 extends over 13 amino acids. CDR1 and CDR2 from the germline V gene are LNHDA and SQIVND (reference sequence). The CDR3 region has the DNA TGTGCCAGTAGTCCCAGGGCTCGAGCTGAAGCTTTCTTT. The encoded protein is CASSPRARAEAFF.

The V gene is TRBV19, the J gene TRBJ1-5, with 11 bases lining up with TRBD1. Losses at the gene ends were 4 bases for V and 2 bases for J; bases not matched to a gene: 7. This CDR3 region has 17 residues. CDR1 is LNHDA and CDR2 is SQIVND in the germline V gene (reference sequence). CDR3 region: CASSTPGTGGGNQPQHF. For the CDR3, the DNA is TGTGCCAGTAGTACCCCCGGGACAGGGGGAGGCAATCAGCCCCAGCATTTT.

This clone was found once. V is TRBV28 and J is TRBJ2-7, with 7 positions matching TRBD2. Losses at the gene ends were 5 bases for V and 4 bases for J; bases not matched to a gene: 14. Germline V gene data show CDR1 as MDHEN and CDR2 as SYDVKM. This CDR3 spans 16 amino acids. The CDR3 nucleotides are TGTGCCAGCAGTAGTTCGGGGAGGGGCGATGCGTACGAGCAGTACTTC. Protein product: CASSSSGRGDAYEQYF.

The J gene is TRBJ1-4, the V gene TRBV11-2; no reliable D call. V was cut by 2 bases and J by 8 bases, with 12 bases left in between. Germline V gene lookup returns CDR1 SGHAT and CDR2 FQNNGV. The CDR3 has 14 amino acids. CDR3 protein: CASSLPYAGEKLFF. CDR3 coding DNA: TGTGCCAGCAGCTTACCCTACGCGGGAGAAAAACTGTTTTTT.

The chain links TRBV6-1 to TRBJ2-7; a possible D gene is TRBD2 (5 bases). Trimming took 7 bases from V and 2 from J, leaving 12 bases between them. CDR3 length equals 13 residues. Germline lookup yields CDR1 MNHNS and CDR2 SASEGT. CDR3 loop: CASKGSSPYEQYF. The CDR3 DNA reads TGTGCCAGCAAAGGGAGCAGCCCCTACGAGCAGTACTTC.

The V and J genes are TRBV27 and TRBJ1-2; D remains unclear. Trimming shortened V by 4 bases and J by 1 base, and 19 bases separated the two germline ends. Germline CDR1 MNHEY, CDR2 SMNVEV (reference sequence). The CDR3 is 17 amino acids. In DNA, the CDR3 is TGTGCCAGCAGTTATACCCCGGAGTGGGTTAGTAACTATGGCTACACCTTC. Translating it yields CASSYTPEWVSNYGYTF.

V gene TRBV11-3 combines with J gene TRBJ2-1; TRBD1 matches at 7 bases. J gave up 12 bases and V 5 bases, and 7 bases lay outside the gene matches. The CDR3 has 12 residues. CDR1 and CDR2 from the germline V gene are SGHNT and YENEEA. CDR3 protein: CASSRQGEGQFF. In nucleotides, the CDR3 is TGTGCCAGCAGCCGACAGGGCGAGGGGCAGTTCTTC.

The chain couples TRBV2 to TRBJ2-1; D is unclear. Looked up from germline, CDR1 is SNHLY and CDR2 is FYNNEI. The germline V and J ends were trimmed by 0 bases and 0 bases, with 9 bases remaining between them. This CDR3 is 16 amino acids long. The CDR3 sequence is CASSEAVVSSYNEQFF. The CDR3 nucleotides read TGTGCCAGCAGTGAAGCGGTGGTCAGCTCCTACAATGAGCAGTTCTTC.

The gene calls are TRBV19 and TRBJ2-2; no definite D call. This CDR3 comprises 13 residues. Germline values: CDR1 LNHDA, CDR2 SQIVND (reference sequence). Trimming took off 5 bases at V and 8 bases at J, with 12 bases between the two ends. CDR3 protein: CASSLYHRGELFF. The CDR3 DNA follows: TGTGCCAGTAGTCTCTATCACCGGGGGGAGCTGTTTTTT. Variable domain in full (rest from reference TRBV19 and TRBJ2-2): DGGITQSPKYLFRKEGQNVTLSCEQNLNHDAMYWYRQDPGQGLRLIYYSQIVNDFQKGDIAEGYSVSREKKESFPLTVTSAQKNPTAFYLCASSLYHRGELFFGEGSRLTVL.

This rearrangement joins TRBV28 to TRBJ2-2, with 10 bases fitting TRBD1. CDR1 and CDR2 from the germline V gene are MDHEN and SYDVKM. The CDR3 is 16 amino acids. The ends lost 5 bases at V and 5 bases at J; junction bases unmatched: 8. The DNA for the CDR3 is TGTGCCAGCAGTCCGCGGACAGGGGGACGAACCGGGGAGCTGTTTTTT. Encoded protein: CASSPRTGGRTGELFF.